The clone carrying this T cell receptor (beta chain) has a single count. V lost 2 bases to trimming and J lost 4 bases; unmatched junction nucleotides: 2. The CDR3 covers 15 residues. The V gene's germline CDR1 is SGHDN and CDR2 FVKESK. Repertoires were generated with immunoSEQ multiplex PCR, while TCRdb's copy carries only in-frame clones and drops some. The data show 100,000 or so clones, about four fifths seen once. These data originate in a study of control samples from healthy donors and cancer patients. The chain links TRBV14 to TRBJ2-5, with 12 bases matching TRBD2. Sequencing was performed on blood. This receptor was taken from a woman in her forties or fifties in good health. The CDR3 DNA reads as TGTGCCAGCAGCCAAATGACTAGCGGGGGAGAGACCCAGTACTTC. Translating gives CASSQMTSGGETQYF.